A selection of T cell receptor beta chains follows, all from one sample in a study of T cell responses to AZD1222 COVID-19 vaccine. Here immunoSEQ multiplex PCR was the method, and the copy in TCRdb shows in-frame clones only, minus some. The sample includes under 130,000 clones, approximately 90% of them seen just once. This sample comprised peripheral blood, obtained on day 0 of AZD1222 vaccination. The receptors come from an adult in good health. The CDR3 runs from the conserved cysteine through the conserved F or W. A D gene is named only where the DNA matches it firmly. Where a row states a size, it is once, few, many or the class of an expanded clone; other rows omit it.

CDR3aa: CASSRGAGGRAGSDTQYF
CDR3nt: TGTGCCAGCAGTAGGGGGGCAGGCGGGAGGGCCGGGTCGGATACGCAGTATTTT
abundance: -
v_gene: TRBV2
d_gene: TRBD2
j_gene: TRBJ2-3

CDR3aa: CASSGRLAGGMYEQYF
CDR3nt: TGTGCCAGCAGCGGAAGACTAGCGGGGGGCATGTACGAGCAGTACTTC
abundance: -
v_gene: TRBV2
d_gene: TRBD2
j_gene: TRBJ2-7

CDR3aa: CASSPPGPTNTQYF
CDR3nt: TGTGCCAGCAGCCCCCCCGGACCGACTAATACGCAGTATTTT
abundance: -
v_gene: TRBV7-2
d_gene: -
j_gene: TRBJ2-3

CDR3aa: CASSDAGHNEQFF
CDR3nt: TGTGCCAGCAGTGATGCTGGACACAATGAGCAGTTCTTC
abundance: -
v_gene: TRBV2
d_gene: -
j_gene: TRBJ2-1

CDR3aa: CASSLEGSPYEQYF
CDR3nt: TGTGCCAGCAGCTTGGAGGGTTCCCCCTACGAGCAGTACTTC
abundance: once
v_gene: TRBV5-5
d_gene: -
j_gene: TRBJ2-7

CDR3aa: CSVDWTGVLNEQFF
CDR3nt: TGCAGCGTTGATTGGACAGGGGTTTTAAATGAGCAGTTCTTC
abundance: once
v_gene: TRBV29-1
d_gene: TRBD1
j_gene: TRBJ2-1

CDR3aa: CSVSPGWGMAGANVLTF
CDR3nt: TGCAGCGTTTCCCCAGGGTGGGGGATGGCTGGGGCCAACGTCCTGACTTTC
abundance: few
v_gene: TRBV29-1
d_gene: -
j_gene: TRBJ2-6

CDR3aa: CASSQVGRTDTKFGYGYTF
CDR3nt: TGTGCCAGCAGCCAAGTAGGGAGGACAGATACTAAGTTTGGGTATGGCTACACCTTC
abundance: -
v_gene: TRBV3-1/TRBV3-2
d_gene: -
j_gene: TRBJ1-2

CDR3aa: CASSYTERPQHF
CDR3nt: TGTGCCAGCAGTTACACCGAGAGGCCCCAGCATTTT
abundance: -
v_gene: TRBV2
d_gene: -
j_gene: TRBJ1-5

CDR3aa: CASQGGYGYTF
CDR3nt: TGTGCCAGTCAGGGAGGCTATGGCTACACCTTC
abundance: -
v_gene: TRBV6-5
d_gene: -
j_gene: TRBJ1-2

CDR3aa: CASSEGYNYGYTF
CDR3nt: TGTGCCAGCAGTGAGGGGTACAACTATGGCTACACCTTC
abundance: -
v_gene: TRBV6-1
d_gene: -
j_gene: TRBJ1-2

CDR3aa: CASSFLDGGGPGNNEQFF
CDR3nt: TGTGCCAGCAGCTTTCTCGATGGGGGGGGGCCAGGGAACAATGAGCAGTTCTTC
abundance: -
v_gene: TRBV11-3
d_gene: -
j_gene: TRBJ2-1

CDR3aa: CSVEGDGQETQYF
CDR3nt: TGCAGCGTTGAGGGGGACGGACAAGAGACCCAGTACTTC
abundance: -
v_gene: TRBV29-1
d_gene: -
j_gene: TRBJ2-5

CDR3aa: CASNNPGRAQETQYF
CDR3nt: TGTGCCAGCAACAATCCCGGGAGGGCTCAAGAGACCCAGTACTTC
abundance: -
v_gene: TRBV7-2
d_gene: TRBD2
j_gene: TRBJ2-5

CDR3aa: CASSWGGGNTIYF
CDR3nt: TGTGCCAGCAGCTGGGGAGGAGGAAACACCATATATTTT
abundance: once
v_gene: TRBV7-2
d_gene: -
j_gene: TRBJ1-3

CDR3aa: CAISFTGGGNEQFF
CDR3nt: TGTGCCATCAGTTTTACGGGAGGAGGCAATGAGCAGTTCTTC
abundance: -
v_gene: TRBV10-3
d_gene: TRBD2
j_gene: TRBJ2-1

CDR3aa: CASSQGEDQPQHF
CDR3nt: TGTGCCAGCAGCCAAGGGGAGGATCAGCCCCAGCATTTT
abundance: -
v_gene: TRBV3-1/TRBV3-2
d_gene: -
j_gene: TRBJ1-5

CDR3aa: CASSLVGGAAETQYF
CDR3nt: TGTGCCAGCAGCTTAGTAGGGGGGGCAGCAGAGACCCAGTACTTC
abundance: -
v_gene: TRBV7-8
d_gene: -
j_gene: TRBJ2-5